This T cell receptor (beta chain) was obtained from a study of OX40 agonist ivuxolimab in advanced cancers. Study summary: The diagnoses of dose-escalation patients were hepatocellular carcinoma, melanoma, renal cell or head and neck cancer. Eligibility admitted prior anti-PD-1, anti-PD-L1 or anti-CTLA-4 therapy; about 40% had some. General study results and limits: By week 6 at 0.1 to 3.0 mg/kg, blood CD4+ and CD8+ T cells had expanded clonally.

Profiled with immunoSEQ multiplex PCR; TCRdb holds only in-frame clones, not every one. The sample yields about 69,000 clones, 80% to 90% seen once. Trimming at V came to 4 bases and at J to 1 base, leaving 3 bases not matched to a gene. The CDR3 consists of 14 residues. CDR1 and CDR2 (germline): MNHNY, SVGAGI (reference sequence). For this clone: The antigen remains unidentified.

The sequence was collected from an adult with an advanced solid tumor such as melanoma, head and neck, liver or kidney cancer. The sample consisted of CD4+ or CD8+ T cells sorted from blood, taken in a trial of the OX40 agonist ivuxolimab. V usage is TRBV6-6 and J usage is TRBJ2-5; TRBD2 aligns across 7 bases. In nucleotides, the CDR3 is TGTGCCAGCAGTTCCCTAGCGGTCCAAGAGACCCAGTACTTC. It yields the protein CASSSLAVQETQYF.